The T cell receptor (beta chain) described here comes from a study of blood T cell repertoires in COVID-19. Study details: Acute and convalescent COVID-19 specimens originated in the United States, Italy and Spain. T cells, B-cell-depleted T cells, or PBMCs supplied cDNA or gDNA.

V trimming: 5 bases; J trimming: 1 base; junction bases outside the gene matches: 4. Germline V gene data show CDR1 as MGHDK and CDR2 as SYGVNS. CDR3 length equals 14 residues. Original processing notes: Reference gene primers were amplified, and this amplification served to estimate nucleated cell counts. The method was immunoSEQ multiplex PCR; TCRdb's version includes in-frame clones alone and lacks a portion of them. V, J and clone size were drawn from that table, and D and trimming were deduced from the DNA. The sample holds about 83,000 clones; about 85% are singletons and the top ten take 3%. The TCR sequence derives from a woman between 45 and 60 years old with active or convalescent COVID-19. The sequenced material came from peripheral blood. This chain links TRBV25-1 with TRBJ1-1, with 7 bases fitting TRBD1. The CDR3 DNA follows: TGTGCCAGCAGTAACAGGGGAGGGAACACTGAAGCTTTCTTT. Translating it yields CASSNRGGNTEAFF.